This section outlines one TCR beta chain sequence together with its context. What it binds is not known. This entry belongs to a study of T cell responses to AZD1222 COVID-19 vaccine. The wider study: Second doses were pooled across both intervals (about 4 or about 12 weeks). Overall study findings and caveats: White British ancestry dominated among donors, who included more females, and clonal diversity was possibly underestimated. Recipients of two AZD1222 doses showed rising Spike-specific TCR breadth and depth.

This CDR3 contains 16 residues. The J segment lost 7 bases and the V segment lost 1 base, leaving 9 bases of the junction unmatched. Germline-derived CDR1 and CDR2 are MNHEY and SMNVEV (reference sequence). Measured with immunoSEQ multiplex PCR; TCRdb has only the in-frame clones, and not every one. The sample has some 120,000 clones, about 88% seen once; the top ten hold 3.5% to 4.5%. The V and J genes are TRBV27 and TRBJ2-1; 8 nucleotides align to TRBD2. Sequenced material: peripheral blood, taken on day 0 of AZD1222 vaccination. This receptor was identified in an adult in good health. This chain's CDR3 is CASSLFPSGSGNEQFF. In DNA, the CDR3 is TGTGCCAGCAGTTTATTCCCTAGCGGGTCGGGGAATGAGCAGTTCTTC.